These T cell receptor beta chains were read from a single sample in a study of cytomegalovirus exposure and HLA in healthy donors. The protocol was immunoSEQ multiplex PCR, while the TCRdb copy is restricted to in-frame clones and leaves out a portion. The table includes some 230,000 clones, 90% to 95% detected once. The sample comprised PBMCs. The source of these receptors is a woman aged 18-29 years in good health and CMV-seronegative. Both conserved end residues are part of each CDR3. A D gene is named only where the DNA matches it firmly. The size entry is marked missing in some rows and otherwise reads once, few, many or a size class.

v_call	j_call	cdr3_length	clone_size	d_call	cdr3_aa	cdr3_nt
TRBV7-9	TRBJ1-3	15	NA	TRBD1	CASSLTGGSGNTIYF	TGTGCCAGCAGCTTGACAGGGGGCTCTGGAAACACCATATATTTT
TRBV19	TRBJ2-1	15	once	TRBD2	CASSMLAGGPYEQFF	TGTGCCAGTAGTATGTTGGCGGGAGGGCCGTATGAGCAGTTCTTC
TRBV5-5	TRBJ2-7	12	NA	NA	CASSPGWYEQYF	TGTGCCAGCAGCCCAGGATGGTACGAGCAGTACTTC
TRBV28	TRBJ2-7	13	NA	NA	CASSSQGFHEQYF	TGTGCCAGCAGTTCCCAGGGTTTCCACGAGCAGTACTTC
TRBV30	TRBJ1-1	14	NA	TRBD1	CAWSVRDRVGEAFF	TGTGCCTGGAGTGTACGGGACAGGGTTGGTGAAGCTTTCTTT
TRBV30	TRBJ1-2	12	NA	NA	CAWRGSGGGYTF	TGTGCCTGGAGAGGATCGGGGGGTGGCTACACCTTC
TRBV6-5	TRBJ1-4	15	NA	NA	CASSNQGFTNEKLFF	TGTGCCAGCAGCAACCAGGGTTTCACTAATGAAAAACTGTTTTTT
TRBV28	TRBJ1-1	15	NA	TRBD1	CASSSSGGPNTEAFF	TGTGCCAGCAGTTCCTCAGGGGGTCCGAACACTGAAGCTTTCTTT
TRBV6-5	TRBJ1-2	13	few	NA	CASSPDRMYGYTF	TGTGCCAGCAGTCCAGACAGGATGTATGGCTACACCTTC
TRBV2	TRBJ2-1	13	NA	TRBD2	CASRLGTIEEQFF	TGTGCCAGCAGACTCGGGACTATTGAGGAGCAGTTCTTC
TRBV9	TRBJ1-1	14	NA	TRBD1	CASSKTGQASQAFF	TGTGCCAGCAGCAAGACTGGACAGGCCTCCCAAGCTTTCTTT